This is a list of T cell receptor beta chains from one sample in a study of cytomegalovirus exposure and HLA in healthy donors. Profiling relied on immunoSEQ multiplex PCR, and the TCRdb table lists in-frame clones only, not all of them. Of about 94,000 clones detected, about four fifths appear once; the ten largest clones hold around 10%. Sequencing was performed on PBMCs. The receptors were gathered from a human donor in good health. Both conserved end residues are trimmed from each CDR3.

CDR3 protein,V gene,J gene
SVAEVQGAGGYT,TRBV29-1,TRBJ1-2
ASSIWAGANVLT,TRBV19,TRBJ2-6
ASSQILDSPLH,TRBV14,TRBJ1-6
ASSQVPQGGGGSPLH,TRBV4-3,TRBJ1-6
ASSPAWGGLSANTEAF,TRBV18,TRBJ1-1
ASSLVREGKQY,TRBV7-8,TRBJ2-7
ASSTGASLGMNTEAF,TRBV19,TRBJ1-1
ASSIMEDTIY,TRBV19,TRBJ1-3
ASSPQSSGNTIY,TRBV18,TRBJ1-3
AWSVGTGYNEQF,TRBV30,TRBJ2-1
ASSPSTDTQY,TRBV6-6,TRBJ2-3
ASSPYSGSTGELF,TRBV5-1,TRBJ2-2
ASREQHLNTEAF,TRBV6-5,TRBJ1-1
ASSQSGRAVNEQF,TRBV4-3,TRBJ2-1
ASSGQNGNQPQH,TRBV10-2,TRBJ1-5
ASSLFVGHEQF,TRBV5-1,TRBJ2-1
ASGTGSYEQY,TRBV6-1,TRBJ2-7